The entry below describes one T cell receptor beta chain. Antigen: not known. The data belong to a study of T cell responses to AZD1222 COVID-19 vaccine. The V segment lost 5 bases and the J segment 3 bases; nucleotides outside the gene matches: 3. The CDR3 has 13 residues. The germline gives CDR1 MNHEY, CDR2 SVGAGI. Findings of the study overall: Reportedly, close to half of spike-specific TCRs are directed against unmutated variant regions. At study baseline, merely six AZD1222 recipients were seropositive. Donors, mostly white British, included more females; clonal diversity was possibly underestimated. Across the whole spike, CD4 TCRs peaked at regions 160-218 and 743-854.

Profiling relied on immunoSEQ multiplex PCR, and the TCRdb table lists in-frame clones only, not all of them. This sample has 85,000 to 120,000 clones; almost 90% occur once, and the top ten carry about 4.9%. The sequence was obtained from an adult in good health. The rearrangement uses TRBV6-5 and TRBJ2-7; 8 nucleotides align to TRBD1. Sequencing was performed on peripheral blood, taken on day 0 of AZD1222 vaccination. CDR3 DNA: TGTGCCAGCAGTCTCGACAGGGGCTACGAGCAGTACTTC. It translates to CASSLDRGYEQYF.